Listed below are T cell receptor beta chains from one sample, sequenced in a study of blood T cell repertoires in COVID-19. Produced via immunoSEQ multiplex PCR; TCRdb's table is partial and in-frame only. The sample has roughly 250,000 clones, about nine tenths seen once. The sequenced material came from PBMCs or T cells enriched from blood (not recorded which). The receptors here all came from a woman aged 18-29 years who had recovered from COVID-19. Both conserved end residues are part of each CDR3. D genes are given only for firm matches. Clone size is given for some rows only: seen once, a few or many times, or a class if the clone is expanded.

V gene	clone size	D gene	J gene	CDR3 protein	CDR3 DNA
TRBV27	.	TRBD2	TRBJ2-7	CASSKSSGRAGYEQYF	TGTGCCAGCAGTAAGTCTAGCGGGAGGGCCGGTTACGAGCAGTACTTC
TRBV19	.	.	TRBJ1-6	CASMQMDNSPLHF	TGTGCCAGTATGCAGATGGATAATTCACCCCTCCACTTT
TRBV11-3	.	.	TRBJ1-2	CASSLDSGSGYTF	TGTGCCAGCAGCTTAGATTCAGGGTCCGGCTACACCTTC
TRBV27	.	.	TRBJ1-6	CASRPMGGANSPLHF	TGTGCCAGCAGGCCCATGGGGGGGGCTAATTCACCCCTCCACTTT
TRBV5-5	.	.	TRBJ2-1	CASSPPGTTYNEQFF	TGTGCCAGCAGCCCCCCCGGGACAACCTACAATGAGCAGTTCTTC
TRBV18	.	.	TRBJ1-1	CASAQAQRQTSRNTEAFF	TGTGCCAGCGCCCAAGCACAGCGGCAGACAAGCCGAAACACTGAAGCTTTCTTT
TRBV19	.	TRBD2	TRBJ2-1	CASRSGLDHPYEFF	TGTGCCAGTAGATCGGGACTAGATCATCCCTACGAGTTCTTC
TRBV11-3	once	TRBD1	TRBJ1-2	CASSPPWGQGLRNYGYTF	TGTGCCAGCAGCCCTCCCTGGGGACAGGGCCTAAGGAACTATGGCTACACCTTC
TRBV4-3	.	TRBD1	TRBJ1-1	CASSPGDRGLLNTEAFF	TGCGCCAGCAGCCCGGGGGACAGGGGGCTTTTGAACACTGAAGCTTTCTTT
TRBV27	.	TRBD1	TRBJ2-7	CASSLTGTGQIYEQYF	TGTGCCAGCAGTTTAACCGGGACAGGCCAGATCTACGAGCAGTACTTC
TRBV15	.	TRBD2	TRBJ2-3	CATSKGTSGGRSPTDTQYF	TGTGCCACCAGCAAAGGGACTAGCGGGGGTCGTAGTCCCACAGATACGCAGTATTTT
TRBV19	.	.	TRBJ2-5	CASSRQLKETQYF	TGTGCCAGTAGCAGACAGCTTAAAGAGACCCAGTACTTC
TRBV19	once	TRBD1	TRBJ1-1	CASSIAATGTFF	TGTGCCAGTAGTATCGCCGCGACAGGGACTTTCTTT
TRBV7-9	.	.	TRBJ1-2	CASSPRVTNYGYTF	TGTGCCAGCTCTCCGAGGGTAACTAACTATGGCTACACCTTC
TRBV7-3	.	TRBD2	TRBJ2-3	CASSLGGGPLTDTQYF	TGTGCCAGCAGCTTGGGCGGGGGGCCGTTGACAGATACGCAGTATTTT
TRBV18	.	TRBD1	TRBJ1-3	CASSLPTGRSGNTIYF	TGTGCCAGCTCACTGCCGACAGGGCGCTCTGGAAACACCATATATTTT
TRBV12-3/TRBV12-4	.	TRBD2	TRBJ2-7	CASSRAGSYEQYF	TGTGCCAGCAGCAGAGCGGGGTCCTACGAGCAGTACTTC
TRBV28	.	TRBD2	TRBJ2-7	CASRLAGGGSYEQYF	TGTGCCAGCAGACTAGCGGGAGGGGGCTCCTACGAGCAGTACTTC
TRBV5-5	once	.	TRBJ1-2	CASSLDISNYGYTF	TGTGCCAGCAGCTTGGACATCTCAAACTATGGCTACACCTTC
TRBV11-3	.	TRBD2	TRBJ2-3	CASSVGFASGSTDTQYF	TGTGCCAGCAGCGTCGGGTTCGCCAGCGGGAGTACAGATACGCAGTATTTT
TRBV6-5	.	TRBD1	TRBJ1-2	CASRGQGYGYTF	TGTGCCAGCAGAGGACAGGGATATGGCTACACCTTC
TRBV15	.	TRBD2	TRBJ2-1	CATSRGGNEQFF	TGTGCCACCAGCAGGGGAGGGAATGAGCAGTTCTTC
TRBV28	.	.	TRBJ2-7	CASSLRVGAVREQYF	TGTGCCAGCAGTTTAAGGGTGGGGGCGGTTCGCGAGCAGTACTTC
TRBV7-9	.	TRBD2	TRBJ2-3	CASSTSGALSTDTQYF	TGTGCCAGCAGCACCAGCGGGGCCCTTAGCACAGATACGCAGTATTTT
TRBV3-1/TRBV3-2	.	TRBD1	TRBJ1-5	CASSRQGLNQPQHF	TGTGCCAGCAGCCGACAGGGACTGAATCAGCCCCAGCATTTT
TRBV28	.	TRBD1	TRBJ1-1	CASRTGGAYTEAFF	TGTGCCAGCAGGACAGGGGGCGCCTACACTGAAGCTTTCTTT
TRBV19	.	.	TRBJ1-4	CASSVVRQGKLFF	TGTGCCAGTAGTGTAGTCCGCCAGGGAAAACTGTTTTTT
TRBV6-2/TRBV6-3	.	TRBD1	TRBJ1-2	CASSYGDRDGYTF	TGTGCCAGCAGTTACGGGGACAGGGATGGCTACACCTTC
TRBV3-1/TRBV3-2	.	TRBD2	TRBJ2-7	CASSPHYVGLAYEQYF	TGTGCCAGCAGCCCGCATTATGTAGGACTAGCCTACGAGCAGTACTTC
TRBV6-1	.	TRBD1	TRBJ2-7	CASSENSGGISYEQYF	TGTGCCAGCAGTGAAAACTCAGGGGGCATTTCCTACGAGCAGTACTTC
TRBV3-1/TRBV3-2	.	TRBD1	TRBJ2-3	CASSRRTTGKGADTQYF	TGTGCCAGCAGCCGGAGAACGACAGGGAAGGGAGCAGATACGCAGTATTTT
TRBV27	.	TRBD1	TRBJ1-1	CASSPSGGWTEAFF	TGTGCCAGCAGTCCCTCAGGGGGGTGGACTGAAGCTTTCTTT
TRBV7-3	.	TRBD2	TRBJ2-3	CASSKKAGGQTDTQYF	TGTGCCAGCAGCAAAAAAGCGGGGGGCCAAACAGATACGCAGTATTTT
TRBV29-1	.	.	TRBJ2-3	CSVSGGDTQYF	TGCAGCGTTTCCGGAGGAGATACGCAGTATTTT
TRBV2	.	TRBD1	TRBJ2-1	CASSRGLSYNEQFF	TGTGCCAGCAGCAGGGGGCTTTCCTACAATGAGCAGTTCTTC
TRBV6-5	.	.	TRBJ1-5	CASSSHNQPQHF	TGTGCCAGCAGTTCCCACAATCAGCCCCAGCATTTT
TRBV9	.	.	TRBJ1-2	CASSARRGYTF	TGTGCCAGCAGCGCCCGGAGGGGCTACACCTTC
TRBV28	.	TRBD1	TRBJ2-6	CASSGRTGRSGANVLTF	TGTGCCAGCAGTGGCCGGACAGGGAGGTCTGGGGCCAACGTCCTGACTTTC
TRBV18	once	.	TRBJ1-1	CASSLIVRGGFTEAFF	TGTGCCAGCTCACTTATTGTCAGGGGAGGGTTCACTGAAGCTTTCTTT
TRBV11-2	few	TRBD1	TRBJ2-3	CASSLVTGGTDTQYF	TGTGCCAGCAGCTTAGTGACAGGGGGCACAGATACGCAGTATTTT
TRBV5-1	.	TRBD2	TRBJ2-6	CASSLEGGGSGANVLTF	TGCGCCAGCAGCTTGGAAGGCGGGGGCTCTGGGGCCAACGTCCTGACTTTC